Below are 32 T cell receptor beta chains sequenced from a single sample in a study of neurological immune-mediated disorders. TCRdb reanalysed the 5' RACE reads using MiXCR and keeps one entry per CDR3 protein. The table lists around 69,000 distinct CDR3 sequences, roughly 10% of them singletons. Time point denoted: longitudinal time-point 1 (baseline). The sample was PBMCs. Receptor source: a man aged 25 to 40 in good health.

This clonotype came up many times. The rearrangement uses TRBV25-1 and TRBJ1-5; 8 nucleotides agree with TRBD1. This CDR3 region has 15 residues. Germline V gene sequence: CDR1 MGHDK, CDR2 SYGVNS. Trimming removed 2 bases from V and 1 base from J; junction bases left unmatched: 1. In nucleotides, the CDR3 is TGTGCCAGCAGTGAAGGACAGGGAAGCAATCAGCCCCAGCATTTT. The encoded protein is CASSEGQGSNQPQHF.

This clonotype was found many times. The chain has TRBV5-1 and TRBJ1-4; D remains unclear. With 3 bases removed from V and 6 bases from J, the gap between germline ends came to 15 bases. The CDR3 runs 15 residues. From germline, CDR1 is SGHRS and CDR2 YFSETQ. The CDR3 sequence is CASSYEPKGDEKLFF. CDR3 in DNA: TGCGCCAGCAGCTACGAACCCAAGGGTGATGAAAAACTGTTTTTT.

This clonotype has at least ten counts. This chain uses TRBV2 with TRBJ2-7; D is perhaps TRBD1 (6 bases). The CDR3 has 14 amino acids. Germline-derived CDR1 and CDR2 are SNHLY and FYNNEI. Trimming pared 2 bases from V and 3 bases from J, leaving 11 bases between. The chain's CDR3 is CASSEWEQGYEQYF. The CDR3 DNA is TGTGCCAGCAGTGAATGGGAACAGGGCTACGAGCAGTACTTC.

In its sample, this clonotype was seen many times. The chain recombines TRBV24-1 with TRBJ2-1; 8 bases align to TRBD2. The CDR3 is 14 amino acids. Germline lookup yields CDR1 KGHDR and CDR2 SFDVKD. V was pared by 8 bases and J by 2 bases, with 4 bases of the junction left unmatched. The CDR3 nucleotides read TGTGCCACCACCCCCGGGGGGGCCTACAATGAGCAGTTCTTC. As protein: CATTPGGAYNEQFF.

The chain carries TRBV28 and TRBJ1-1; D unclear. The CDR3 length is 15 residues. With 5 bases removed from V and 0 bases from J, the gap between germline ends came to 13 bases. Germline V lookup: CDR1 MDHEN, CDR2 SYDVKM. The DNA for the CDR3 is TGTGCCAGCAGTCCCGACCAGGCGATGAACACTGAAGCTTTCTTT. Translated: CASSPDQAMNTEAFF.

In this sample, this clonotype turned up many times. CDR3 region: CASSEIGSGRDYEQYF. The CDR3 nucleotides are TGTGCCAGCAGTGAGATTGGGAGCGGGAGGGACTACGAGCAGTACTTC. This chain joins TRBV27 and TRBJ2-7, with TRBD2 identical over 10 bases. Unmatched junction bases numbered 10, after V lost 5 bases and J lost 3 bases. CDR1 and CDR2 (germline): MNHEY, SMNVEV (reference sequence). CDR3 size: 16 residues.

V gene TRBV28 combines with J gene TRBJ2-1; D is uncertain. Trimming shortened V by 1 base and J by 3 bases, and 7 bases separated the two germline ends. The CDR3 sequence is 14 residues long. Per the germline V gene, CDR1 is MDHEN and CDR2 is SYDVKM. The CDR3 loop reads CASSLSADYNEQFF. CDR3 sequence (DNA): TGTGCCAGCAGTTTATCGGCAGACTACAATGAGCAGTTCTTC.

This clonotype was detected ten times or more. The chain uses TRBV29-1 and TRBJ2-7, with 9 positions matching TRBD2. J gave up 0 bases and V 5 bases, and 14 bases lay outside the gene matches. Looked up from germline, CDR1 is SQVTM and CDR2 is ANQGSEA. This CDR3 is built from 17 residues. CDR3 nucleotides: TGCAGCGTTAGTCAACTAGCGGGCTACACTTCCTCCTACGAGCAGTACTTC. This gives the protein CSVSQLAGYTSSYEQYF.

The chain couples TRBV12-3 or TRBV12-4 to TRBJ2-2; tentative D call: TRBD2 (5 bases). Between the trimmed V and J ends, which lost 10 bases and 3 bases, there was a span of 15 bases. The CDR3 has 14 amino acids. Here the CDR3 DNA reads TGTGCCACCACCCGTTTGGGAGACACCGGGGAGCTGTTTTTT. It specifies CATTRLGDTGELFF.

This clonotype was seen repeatedly, ten times or more. The rearrangement uses TRBV12-3 or TRBV12-4 and TRBJ1-6; D is perhaps TRBD1 (5 bases). This CDR3 contains 14 residues. The V and J ends lost 1 base and 8 bases respectively, with 9 bases between them. The CDR3 loop reads CASSLGGNHSPLHF. DNA of the CDR3: TGTGCCAGCAGTTTAGGGGGGAATCATTCACCCCTCCACTTT.

For this clonotype: One end of the junction is discordant with germline, which a read error may explain. The rearrangement uses TRBV7-6 and TRBJ2-7; the D gene is possibly TRBD1 (6 bases). There are 15 residues in the CDR3. The germline gives CDR1 SGHVS, CDR2 FNYEAQ. DNA of the CDR3: TGTGCCAGCAGCTTAGGCAATACAGGGACAAACGATCAGTACTTC. Protein: CASSLGNTGTNDQYF.

This clonotype was counted a few times. This chain connects TRBV7-8 to TRBJ2-2; 12 positions match TRBD2. The length of the CDR3 is 16 residues. In germline, CDR1 is SGHVS, CDR2 FQNEAQ. The V gene end was trimmed by 5 bases and the J gene end by 6 bases; junction bases not matched to a gene: 7. The CDR3 loop reads CASSPLAGGVAGELFF. The CDR3 bases are TGTGCCAGCAGCCCCCTAGCGGGAGGGGTGGCCGGGGAGCTGTTTTTT.

This clonotype was seen many times. The J gene is TRBJ2-7, the V gene TRBV29-1; 10 bases are shared with TRBD1. J was trimmed by 5 bases and V by 7 bases; bases with no gene match: 5. This CDR3 region has 12 residues. The V gene's germline CDR1 is SQVTM and CDR2 ANQGSEA. CDR3 amino acids: CSAMGQGHEQYF. In nucleotides, the CDR3 is TGCAGCGCCATGGGACAGGGGCACGAGCAGTACTTC.

This clonotype was recorded once. The final CDR3 position lacks the conserved phenylalanine or tryptophan, pointing to a likely read error. This chain joins TRBV28 and TRBJ2-1; 8 bases are shared with TRBD2. This CDR3 is built from 16 residues. In germline, CDR1 is MDHEN, CDR2 SYDVKM. For the CDR3, the DNA is TGTGCCAGCAACAAGGTCGGGGGGGGCTGGCACAATGACCAGTTCTCC. Translation gives CASNKVGGGWHNDQFS.

This clonotype was seen at least ten times. The rearrangement joins TRBV9 to TRBJ2-7; 11 nucleotides match TRBD2. The ends lost 2 bases at V and 4 bases at J; junction bases unmatched: 17. Germline CDR1 is SGDLS and CDR2 is YYNGEE. The CDR3 extends over 19 amino acids. The CDR3 protein is CASSVAGTSGFTGGYEQYF. Here the CDR3 DNA reads TGTGCCAGCAGCGTGGCCGGGACTAGCGGTTTTACTGGGGGTTACGAGCAGTACTTC.

This clonotype has at least ten counts. This chain uses TRBV7-9 with TRBJ2-7; 8 nucleotides match TRBD1. V dropped 3 bases and J dropped 5; count of bases not matched to a gene: 6. The germline CDR1 and CDR2 sequences are SEHNR and FQNEAQ (reference sequence). The CDR3 is made up of 14 amino acids. CDR3 region: CASSFRQGIHEQYF. CDR3 coding DNA: TGTGCCAGCAGCTTCCGACAGGGGATCCACGAGCAGTACTTC.

The table lists this clonotype with many counts. The J gene is TRBJ2-2, the V gene TRBV24-1; D assignment may be TRBD1 or TRBD2 (5 bases each). The V end lost 0 bases, the J end lost 4 bases, and 11 bases lay between the germline ends. The CDR3 sequence is 16 residues long. Germline CDR1 KGHDR, CDR2 SFDVKD. This CDR3 reads CATSDLPGTATGELFF. The CDR3 DNA reads as TGTGCCACCAGTGATTTGCCCGGGACGGCCACCGGGGAGCTGTTTTTT.

This clonotype was seen many times. Germline is not matched at one junction end, which may reflect a read error. The chain carries TRBV12-3 or TRBV12-4 and TRBJ2-7, with D possibly being TRBD1 or TRBD2 (5 bases each). CDR3 length equals 12 residues. The CDR3 is CASSRNPGPATF. As DNA, the CDR3 is TGTGCCAGCAGCCGAAACCCGGGACCTGCAACCTTC.

The sample holds many counts of this clonotype. This chain joins TRBV5-1 and TRBJ1-4; D is possibly TRBD1 (5 bases). The germline gives CDR1 SGHRS, CDR2 YFSETQ. Trimming shortened V by 3 bases and J by 6 bases, and 21 bases separated the two germline ends. The CDR3 length is 17 residues. CDR3 nucleotide sequence: TGCGCCAGCAGCTCCTCTATCAGTCAGGGTTTGGATGAAAAACTGTTTTTT. This codes for CASSSSISQGLDEKLFF. The entire variable domain, with the rest obtained from reference TRBV5-1 and TRBJ1-4, is as follows: KAGVTQTPRYLIKTRGQQVTLSCSPISGHRSVSWYQQTPGQGLQFLFEYFSETQRNKGNFPGRFSGRQFSNSRSEMNVSTLELGDSALYLCASSSSISQGLDEKLFFGSGTQLSVL.

This clonotype appeared many times. This chain connects TRBV5-1 to TRBJ2-7, with 8 nucleotides matching TRBD1. Germline V lookup: CDR1 SGHRS, CDR2 YFSETQ. Trimming at V came to 1 base and at J to 2 bases, leaving 2 bases not matched to a gene. This CDR3 has 14 residues. The CDR3 DNA reads TGCGCCAGCAGCTTGACGACAGGGGCCTACGAGCAGTACTTC. This translates into CASSLTTGAYEQYF.

This clonotype was recorded many times. The chain joins TRBV11-2 to TRBJ2-1; D perhaps matches TRBD2 (5 bases). The germline V and J ends were trimmed by 2 bases and 2 bases, with 10 bases remaining between them. The CDR3 consists of 15 residues. CDR1 SGHAT and CDR2 FQNNGV come from the germline V gene. The CDR3 here is CASSLTSGTYNEQFF. In DNA, the CDR3 is TGTGCCAGCAGCTTAACGAGCGGTACCTACAATGAGCAGTTCTTC.

This clonotype is a singleton in its sample. The chain recombines TRBV7-9 with TRBJ2-7; D unresolved. The V end lost 5 bases, the J end lost 4 bases, and 15 bases lay between the germline ends. From germline, CDR1 is SEHNR and CDR2 FQNEAQ (reference sequence). The CDR3 spans 14 residues. This chain's CDR3 is CASSPNVQAYEQYF. The CDR3 DNA follows: TGTGCCAGCAGCCCAAATGTCCAGGCGTACGAGCAGTACTTC. The full variable domain, rest sourced from reference TRBV7-9 and TRBJ2-7, is DTGVSQNPRHKITKRGQNVTFRCDPISEHNRLYWYRQTLGQGPEFLTYFQNEAQLEKSRLLSDRFSAERPKGSFSTLEIQRTEQGDSAMYLCASSPNVQAYEQYFGPGTRLTVT.

This clonotype appeared many times. The chain is built from TRBV19 and TRBJ2-1; D uncertain. CDR1 is LNHDA, CDR2 SQIVND, per germline (reference sequence). The CDR3 has 16 amino acids. V shed 5 bases and J shed 1 base, with 15 bases lying between them. The CDR3 DNA sequence: TGTGCCAGTAGTCTTACGATCTCGTTGTCCTACAATGAGCAGTTCTTC. Protein product: CASSLTISLSYNEQFF.

This clonotype came up many times. The chain joins TRBV19 to TRBJ1-5; 11 bases match TRBD1. Germline assignment: CDR1 LNHDA and CDR2 SQIVND (reference sequence). J lost 4 bases, V lost 2 bases, and 4 bases had no gene match. The CDR3 extends over 16 amino acids. In DNA, the CDR3 is TGTGCCAGTAGTATACAAGGGACAGGGGGAAATCAGCCCCAGCATTTT. As protein: CASSIQGTGGNQPQHF.

This clonotype turned up a few times. The chain combines TRBV14 with TRBJ2-1, with TRBD2 identical over 9 bases. CDR1 and CDR2 from the germline V gene are SGHDN and FVKESK. This CDR3 is built from 15 residues. Trimming cost V 3 bases and J 3 bases; bases outside gene matches: 3. The CDR3 nucleotides read TGTGCCAGCAGCCACCTAGCGGGAATCTACAATGAGCAGTTCTTC. Its translation is CASSHLAGIYNEQFF.

This clonotype was picked up many times. V is TRBV20-1 and J is TRBJ2-1; 9 nucleotides match TRBD2. The CDR3 runs 16 residues. Trimming cost V 1 base and J 9 bases; bases outside gene matches: 13. Germline lookup yields CDR1 DFQATT and CDR2 SNEGSKA (reference sequence). Here the CDR3 reads CSARVLAGDNMGEQFF. In DNA form, the CDR3 reads TGCAGTGCTAGAGTTTTAGCGGGAGACAACATGGGTGAGCAGTTCTTC.

This clonotype was counted ten times or more. The chain is built from TRBV5-1 and TRBJ2-1; possibly TRBD2 for D (6 bases). The CDR3 covers 15 residues. Germline assignment: CDR1 SGHRS and CDR2 YFSETQ. Trimming pared 4 bases from V and 0 bases from J, leaving 11 bases between. In nucleotides, the CDR3 is TGCGCCAGCAGCCCCGAGACTAGCTCCTACAATGAGCAGTTCTTC. This translates into CASSPETSSYNEQFF.

The chain joins TRBV19 to TRBJ2-1, with D perhaps matching TRBD1 (6 bases). Germline values: CDR1 LNHDA, CDR2 SQIVND (reference sequence). The CDR3 sequence is 15 residues long. Trimming left V 0 bases short and J 12 bases short, with 18 bases between. In DNA form, the CDR3 reads TGTGCCAGTAGTATAGAATGGGGCCCAACAGGGCCGCAGTTCTTC. It codes for CASSIEWGPTGPQFF.

This clonotype was seen at least ten times. This rearrangement joins TRBV24-1 to TRBJ1-2, with D uncertain. Per the germline V gene, CDR1 is KGHDR and CDR2 is SFDVKD. The CDR3 extends over 13 amino acids. Trimming removed 4 bases at V and 1 base at J, with 6 bases between. As DNA, the CDR3 is TGTGCCACCAGTGAGCCAGGTAACTATGGCTACACCTTC. Translation: CATSEPGNYGYTF.

This clonotype was seen a few times. The rearrangement joins TRBV11-2 to TRBJ2-1; 11 bases are a match to TRBD2. The CDR3 covers 22 residues. V trimming: 2 bases; J trimming: 4 bases; junction bases outside the gene matches: 22. Germline-derived CDR1 and CDR2 are SGHAT and FQNNGV. CDR3 sequence reads: CASSLYDPGQIFLAGGYNEQFF. In DNA, the CDR3 is TGTGCCAGCAGCTTATATGACCCGGGACAGATATTTCTAGCGGGGGGTTACAATGAGCAGTTCTTC.

This clonotype occurred many times. The V and J genes are TRBV7-3 and TRBJ2-3; the match to TRBD2 covers 11 bases. The ends lost 6 bases at V and 6 bases at J; junction bases unmatched: 8. CDR1 and CDR2 from the germline V gene are SGHTA and FQGTGA. The CDR3 spans 15 residues. CDR3 DNA sequence: TGTGCCAGCAGTACTAGCGGGAGTGCGGCTGATACGCAGTATTTT. This encodes CASSTSGSAADTQYF.

On this clonotype: A read error may produce the germline difference seen at one junction end. The chain employs TRBV27 and TRBJ1-1; D gene ambiguous. This CDR3 is 10 amino acids long. Germline-derived CDR1 and CDR2 are MNHEY and SMNVEV (reference sequence). CDR3 region: CASSLTDSLF. Written as DNA, the CDR3 is TGTGCCAGCAGTTTGACTGATTCGTTATTT.